A single sample gave rise to the 22 T cell receptor beta chains below, sequenced in a study of blood T cell repertoires in COVID-19. Clones were sequenced by immunoSEQ multiplex PCR, and TCRdb holds only the in-frame ones, with some missing. Among 60,000 to 70,000 clones listed, 88% were seen once. The sequenced material came from peripheral blood. The receptor source for this set is a woman in her fifties or sixties with COVID-19, enrolled during active disease.

V is TRBV27 and J is TRBJ1-1; a weak D match, TRBD1 (6 bases). Germline values: CDR1 MNHEY, CDR2 SMNVEV (reference sequence). V shed 3 bases and J shed 0 bases, with 8 bases lying between them. The CDR3 totals 14 residues. This chain's CDR3 is CASSLGTMNTEAFF. The CDR3 region has the DNA TGTGCCAGCAGTTTGGGGACAATGAACACTGAAGCTTTCTTT.

This clone was seen more than once but under ten times. The rearrangement links TRBV29-1 to TRBJ1-1; 10 positions match TRBD1. V shed 7 bases and J 5 bases; nucleotides not matched to a gene: 10. The CDR3 has 14 residues. From germline, CDR1 is SQVTM and CDR2 ANQGSEA. The CDR3 here is CSARVTGGGTEAFF. The CDR3, as DNA: TGCAGCGCCAGAGTGACAGGGGGCGGTACTGAAGCTTTCTTT.

The chain combines TRBV11-2 with TRBJ1-2, with unresolved D. This CDR3 has 11 residues. V was pared by 3 bases and J by 5 bases, with 4 bases between. Germline CDR1 reads SGHAT; CDR2 reads FQNNGV. CDR3 nucleotide sequence: TGTGCCAGCAGCTTTTTATATGGCTACACCTTC. Its protein product is CASSFLYGYTF.

This rearrangement joins TRBV18 to TRBJ2-7; 7 bases match TRBD2. V trimming: 3 bases; J trimming: 0 bases; junction bases outside the gene matches: 11. CDR1 KGHSH and CDR2 LQKENI come from the germline V gene. The CDR3 sequence is 17 residues long. The CDR3 nucleotides are TGTGCCAGCTCACCCCCGGGAGGAAGCGGGACCTCCTACGAGCAGTACTTC. Translation: CASSPPGGSGTSYEQYF.

The CDR3 region has the DNA TGTGCCAGCAGTTTAAAGGGGCAGAGCTACGAGCAGTACTTC. This encodes CASSLKGQSYEQYF. V gene TRBV27 combines with J gene TRBJ2-7; possibly TRBD1 for D (5 bases). Germline CDR1 is MNHEY and CDR2 is SMNVEV (reference sequence). The CDR3 loop spans 14 amino acids. V dropped 2 bases and J dropped 3 bases, with 11 bases sitting between them.

CDR3 loop: CASLRAMNTEAFF. The CDR3 DNA reads TGTGCCAGCCTACGCGCCATGAACACTGAAGCTTTCTTT. This rearrangement joins TRBV7-2 to TRBJ1-1, with D hard to call. This CDR3 region has 13 residues. CDR1 and CDR2 from the germline V gene are SGHTA and FQGNSA. Trimming took off 8 bases at V and 0 bases at J, with 10 bases between the two ends. Filled out from reference TRBV7-2 and TRBJ1-1, the complete variable domain reads GAGVSQSPSNKVTEKGKDVELRCDPISGHTALYWYRQSLGQGLEFLIYFQGNSAPDKSGLPSDRFSAERTGGSVSTLTIQRTQQEDSAVYLCASLRAMNTEAFFGQGTRLTVV.

The chain recombines TRBV12-3 or TRBV12-4 with TRBJ2-1, with TRBD2 as a possible D gene (5 bases). Trimming pared 4 bases from V and 10 bases from J, leaving 11 bases between. The CDR3 covers 12 residues. In nucleotides, the CDR3 is TGTGCCAGCAGTTACGGGGTTCGCGAGCAGTTCTTC. This translates into CASSYGVREQFF.

V is TRBV7-7 and J is TRBJ2-3; D might be TRBD2 (5 bases). CDR1 is SSHAT, CDR2 FNYEAQ, per germline (reference sequence). This CDR3 spans 15 amino acids. V was trimmed by 2 bases and J by 2 bases, leaving 11 bases between them. CDR3 residues: CASSLSGVNTDTQYF. In DNA, the CDR3 is TGTGCCAGCAGCTTATCCGGGGTTAACACAGATACGCAGTATTTT.

The rearrangement links TRBV11-3 to TRBJ1-3; 10 bases map to TRBD1. This CDR3 contains 16 residues. Germline V gene sequence: CDR1 SGHNT, CDR2 YENEEA. V shed 4 bases, J shed 1 base, and the junction held 4 bases outside the gene matches. The CDR3 DNA sequence: TGTGCCAGCAGCTCCGGACAGGGGGAGTCTGGAAACACCATATATTTT. It codes for CASSSGQGESGNTIYF.

This sequence joins TRBV9 and TRBJ2-5, with D unclear. The germline gives CDR1 SGDLS, CDR2 YYNGEE. The CDR3 extends over 13 amino acids. Trimming cost V 3 bases and J 2 bases, with 8 bases left between them. Here the CDR3 DNA reads TGTGCCAGCAGCGGCGGAGAACAAGAGACCCAGTACTTC. Translation: CASSGGEQETQYF.

Worth noting for this clone: This clone may be a read error of a much larger clone one base away. This chain uses TRBV7-9 with TRBJ2-2; maybe TRBD2 (6 bases). Trimming stripped 5 bases from V and 4 bases from J, with 11 bases between. CDR3 length: 14 residues. Germline lookup yields CDR1 SEHNR and CDR2 FQNEAQ (reference sequence). The CDR3, as DNA: TGTGCCAGCAGCCCGGGACTTTTCACCGGGGAGCTGTTTTTT. Residues: CASSPGLFTGELFF.

The gene calls are TRBV29-1 and TRBJ2-5; D uncertain. The ends were cut back, 3 bases at V and 7 bases at J, with 12 bases in the middle. The CDR3 covers 12 residues. Germline CDR1 and CDR2: SQVTM and ANQGSEA. CDR3 protein: CSVEVLPGTQYF. CDR3 in DNA: TGCAGCGTTGAGGTTCTTCCCGGGACCCAGTACTTC.

The J gene is TRBJ2-5, the V gene TRBV3-1 (or the pseudogene TRBV3-2); a weak D match, TRBD2 (5 bases). The ends were cut back, 4 bases at V and 9 bases at J, with 12 bases in the middle. Per germline, CDR1 LGHDT and CDR2 YNNKEL (reference sequence). The CDR3 runs 12 residues. The CDR3 sequence is CASSLSDGAQYF. Here the CDR3 DNA reads TGTGCCAGCAGCCTCTCGGACGGGGCCCAGTACTTC.

The DNA for the CDR3 is TGTGCCAGCAGCTATGGACAGGGAGTGCGCCATGGCTACACCTTC. Protein sequence: CASSYGQGVRHGYTF. The rearrangement links TRBV7-9 to TRBJ1-2; 8 bases align to TRBD1. J gave up 6 bases and V 4 bases, and 10 bases lay outside the gene matches. The CDR3 runs to 15 residues. CDR1 and CDR2 (germline): SEHNR, FQNEAQ (reference sequence).

The V call is TRBV19, the J call TRBJ1-6; D gene ambiguous. V shed 5 bases and J shed 8 bases, with 10 bases lying between them. Germline loops: CDR1 LNHDA, CDR2 SQIVND (reference sequence). The CDR3 contains 13 residues. CDR3 DNA: TGTGCCAGTAGTCTCACAGTAGATTCACCCCTCCACTTT. It codes for CASSLTVDSPLHF.

The chain employs TRBV5-1 and TRBJ2-1; 8 bases align to TRBD2. Germline loops: CDR1 SGHRS, CDR2 YFSETQ. The CDR3 contains 17 residues. V lost 0 bases and J lost 2; bases outside the gene matches: 7. CDR3 amino acids: CASSLESSGGTYNEQFF. DNA for the CDR3: TGCGCCAGCAGCTTGGAATCCAGCGGGGGAACCTACAATGAGCAGTTCTTC.

V and J are TRBV6-4 and TRBJ1-6; D not resolved. The CDR3 is 14 amino acids. In germline, CDR1 is MRHNA, CDR2 SNTAGT. The V and J ends lost 4 bases and 7 bases respectively, with 11 bases between them. Written as DNA, the CDR3 is TGTGCCAGCAGTGTTGAGGGCACGAATTCACCCCTCCACTTT. Protein product: CASSVEGTNSPLHF.

The chain employs TRBV27 and TRBJ2-1, with 12 bases that match TRBD1. V trimming: 5 bases; J trimming: 7 bases; junction bases outside the gene matches: 9. CDR1 MNHEY and CDR2 SMNVEV come from the germline V gene (reference sequence). CDR3 length: 16 amino acids. The CDR3 coding sequence is TGTGCCAGCAGTACACTTCGGGACAGGGGGCGGAATGAGCAGTTCTTC. Translating it yields CASSTLRDRGRNEQFF.

This chain links TRBV2 with TRBJ1-6; weak D call: TRBD1 (5 bases). Looked up from germline, CDR1 is SNHLY and CDR2 is FYNNEI. Trimming took 10 bases from V and 6 from J, leaving 16 bases between them. This CDR3 spans 14 amino acids. The CDR3 DNA reads as TGTGCCACGGGGGGAAGGCTGGGTAATTCACCCCTCCACTTT. This encodes CATGGRLGNSPLHF. The full variable domain, completed using reference TRBV2 and TRBJ1-6, is EPEVTQTPSHQVTQMGQEVILRCVPISNHLYFYWYRQILGQKVEFLVSFYNNEISEKSEIFDDQFSVERPDGSNFTLKIRSTKLEDSAMYFCATGGRLGNSPLHFGNGTRLTVT.

V and J are TRBV4-3 and TRBJ2-1, with D possibly being TRBD1 (6 bases). V gave up 4 bases and J gave up 2 bases, with 12 bases separating them. This CDR3 has 15 amino acids. From germline, CDR1 is LGHNA and CDR2 YSLEER. The CDR3 loop is CASSLATGTYNEQFF. The CDR3 nucleotides read TGCGCCAGCAGCCTTGCGACAGGAACCTACAATGAGCAGTTCTTC.

The sample holds one count of this clone. The V gene is TRBV7-6, the J gene TRBJ2-5; possible D gene TRBD1, 6 bases. From germline, CDR1 is SGHVS and CDR2 FNYEAQ. The CDR3 consists of 17 residues. Between the trimmed V and J ends, which lost 1 base and 2 bases, there was a span of 17 bases. The CDR3 region is CASSLGVYGGTQETQYF. CDR3 in DNA: TGTGCCAGCAGCTTAGGAGTATATGGGGGCACTCAAGAGACCCAGTACTTC. The full variable domain, in which reference TRBV7-6 and TRBJ2-5 provide the parts outside the CDR3, is GAGVSQSPRYKVTKRGQDVALRCDPISGHVSLYWYRQALGQGPEFLTYFNYEAQQDKSGLPNDRFSAERPEGSISTLTIQRTEQRDSAMYRCASSLGVYGGTQETQYFGPGTRLLVL.

The rearrangement uses TRBV9 and TRBJ2-6; 9 positions match TRBD2. Germline V lookup: CDR1 SGDLS, CDR2 YYNGEE. V was pared by 3 bases and J by 0 bases, with 10 bases of the junction left unmatched. The CDR3 is 19 amino acids. Here the CDR3 reads CASSAPSSGTTSGANVLTF. CDR3 bases: TGTGCCAGCAGCGCCCCCTCTAGCGGGACGACCTCTGGGGCCAACGTCCTGACTTTC. Full variable domain (rest looked up from reference TRBV9 and TRBJ2-6): DSGVTQTPKHLITATGQRVTLRCSPRSGDLSVYWYQQSLDQGLQFLIQYYNGEERAKGNILERFSAQQFPDLHSELNLSSLELGDSALYFCASSAPSSGTTSGANVLTFGAGSRLTVL.